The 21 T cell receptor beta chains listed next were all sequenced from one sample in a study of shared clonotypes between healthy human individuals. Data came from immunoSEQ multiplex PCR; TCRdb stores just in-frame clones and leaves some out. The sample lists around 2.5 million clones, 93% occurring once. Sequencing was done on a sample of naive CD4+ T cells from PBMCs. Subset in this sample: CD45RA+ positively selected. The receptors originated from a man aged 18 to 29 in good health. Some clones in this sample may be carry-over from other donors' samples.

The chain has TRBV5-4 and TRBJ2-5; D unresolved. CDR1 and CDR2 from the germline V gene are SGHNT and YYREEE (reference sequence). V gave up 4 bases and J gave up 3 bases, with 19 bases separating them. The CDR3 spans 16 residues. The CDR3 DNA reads TGTGCCAGCAGCCCCCGACCCCGGGTCACTGAAGAGACCCAGTACTTC. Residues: CASSPRPRVTEETQYF.

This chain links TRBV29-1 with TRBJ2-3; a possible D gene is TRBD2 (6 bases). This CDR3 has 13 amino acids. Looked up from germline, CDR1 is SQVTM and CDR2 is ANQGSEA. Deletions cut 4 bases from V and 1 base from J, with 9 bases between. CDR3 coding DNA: TGCAGCGTTGGGTCGGGGGGCACAGATACGCAGTATTTT. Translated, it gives CSVGSGGTDTQYF.

For the CDR3, the DNA is TGCGCCAGCAGCCAGCAAAGTGGGACACCTAATCCCTACGAGCAGTACTTC. Residues: CASSQQSGTPNPYEQYF. The V gene is TRBV4-1, the J gene TRBJ2-7, with D perhaps TRBD1 (6 bases). V lost 3 bases and J 2 bases, leaving 20 bases between the germline ends. The CDR3 has 17 amino acids. The germline CDR1 and CDR2 sequences are MGHRA and YSYEKL.

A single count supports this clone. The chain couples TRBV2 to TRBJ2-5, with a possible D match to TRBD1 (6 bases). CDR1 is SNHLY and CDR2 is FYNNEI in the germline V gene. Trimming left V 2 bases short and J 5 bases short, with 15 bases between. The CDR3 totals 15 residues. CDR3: CASSEMGAPGETQYF. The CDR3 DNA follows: TGTGCCAGCAGTGAAATGGGGGCGCCCGGGGAGACCCAGTACTTC.

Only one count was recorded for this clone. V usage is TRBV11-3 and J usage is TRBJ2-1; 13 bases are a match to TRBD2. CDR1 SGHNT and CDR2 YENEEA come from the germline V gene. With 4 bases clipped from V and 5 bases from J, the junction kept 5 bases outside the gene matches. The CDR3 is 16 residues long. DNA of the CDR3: TGTGCCAGCAGCTCTGGACTAGCGGGAGTTAACAATGAGCAGTTCTTC. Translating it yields CASSSGLAGVNNEQFF.

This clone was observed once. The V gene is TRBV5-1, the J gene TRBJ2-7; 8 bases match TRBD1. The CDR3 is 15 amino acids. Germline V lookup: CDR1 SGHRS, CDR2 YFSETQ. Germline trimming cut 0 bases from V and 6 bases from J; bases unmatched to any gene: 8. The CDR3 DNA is TGCGCCAGCAGCTTGGTGAGGACAGGGCGTCCCGAGCAGTACTTC. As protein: CASSLVRTGRPEQYF.

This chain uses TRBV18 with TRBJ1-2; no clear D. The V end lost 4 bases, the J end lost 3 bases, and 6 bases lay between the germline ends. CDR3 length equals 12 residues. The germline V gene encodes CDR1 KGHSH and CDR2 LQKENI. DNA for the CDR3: TGTGCCAGCTCACAAACTGACTATGGCTACACCTTC. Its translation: CASSQTDYGYTF.

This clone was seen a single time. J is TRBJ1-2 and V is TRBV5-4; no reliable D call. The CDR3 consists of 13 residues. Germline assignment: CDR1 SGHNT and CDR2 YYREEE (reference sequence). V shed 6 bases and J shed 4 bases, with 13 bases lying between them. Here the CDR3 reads CASTQSPSYGYTF. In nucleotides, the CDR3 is TGTGCCAGCACCCAAAGCCCCAGCTATGGCTACACCTTC.

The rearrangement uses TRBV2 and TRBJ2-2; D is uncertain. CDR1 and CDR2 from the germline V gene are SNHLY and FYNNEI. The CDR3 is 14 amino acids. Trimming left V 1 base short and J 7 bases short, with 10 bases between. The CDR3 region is CASSEEGPVGELFF. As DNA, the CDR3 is TGTGCCAGCAGTGAAGAAGGTCCGGTCGGGGAGCTGTTTTTT.

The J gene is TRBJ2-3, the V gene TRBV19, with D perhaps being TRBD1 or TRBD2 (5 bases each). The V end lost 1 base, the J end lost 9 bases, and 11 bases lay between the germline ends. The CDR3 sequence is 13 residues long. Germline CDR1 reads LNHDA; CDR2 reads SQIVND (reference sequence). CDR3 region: CASSIGTGTTQYF. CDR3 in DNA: TGTGCCAGTAGTATAGGAACCGGGACCACGCAGTATTTT.

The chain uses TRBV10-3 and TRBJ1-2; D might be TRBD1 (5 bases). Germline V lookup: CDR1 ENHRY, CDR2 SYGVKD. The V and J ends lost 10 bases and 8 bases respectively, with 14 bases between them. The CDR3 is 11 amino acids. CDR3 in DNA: TGTGCCACCTGGGGGGGGAACGGCTACACCTTC. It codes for CATWGGNGYTF.

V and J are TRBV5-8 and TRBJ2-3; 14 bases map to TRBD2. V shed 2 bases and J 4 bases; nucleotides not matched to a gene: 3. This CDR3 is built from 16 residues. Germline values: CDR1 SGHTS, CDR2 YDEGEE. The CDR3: CASSFPGLAGADTQYF. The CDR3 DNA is TGTGCCAGCAGCTTTCCGGGACTAGCGGGGGCAGATACGCAGTATTTT.

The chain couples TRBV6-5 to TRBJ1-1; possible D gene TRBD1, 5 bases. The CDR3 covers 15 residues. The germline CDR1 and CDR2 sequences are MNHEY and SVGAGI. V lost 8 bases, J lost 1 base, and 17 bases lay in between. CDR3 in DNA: TGTGCCAGCCACGATACTCAGGGCTGGAACACTGAAGCTTTCTTT. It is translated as CASHDTQGWNTEAFF.

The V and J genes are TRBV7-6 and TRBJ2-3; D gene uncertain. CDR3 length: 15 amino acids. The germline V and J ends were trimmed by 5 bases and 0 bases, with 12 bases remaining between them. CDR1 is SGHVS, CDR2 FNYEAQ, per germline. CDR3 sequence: CASSPPRISTDTQYF. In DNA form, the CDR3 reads TGTGCCAGCAGCCCCCCCCGGATAAGCACAGATACGCAGTATTTT.

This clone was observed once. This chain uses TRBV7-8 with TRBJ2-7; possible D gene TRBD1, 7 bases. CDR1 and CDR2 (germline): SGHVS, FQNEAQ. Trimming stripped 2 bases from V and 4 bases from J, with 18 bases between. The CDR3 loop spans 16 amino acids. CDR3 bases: TGTGCCAGCAGCTTACGACAGGGAGGAGAAGGGTACGAGCAGTACTTC. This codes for CASSLRQGGEGYEQYF.

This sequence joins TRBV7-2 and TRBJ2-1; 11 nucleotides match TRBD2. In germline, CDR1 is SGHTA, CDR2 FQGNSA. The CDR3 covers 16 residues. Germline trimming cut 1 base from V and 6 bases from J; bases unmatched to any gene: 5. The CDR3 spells CASSLVPSGGPNEQFF. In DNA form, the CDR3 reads TGTGCCAGCAGCTTAGTGCCTAGCGGGGGGCCCAATGAGCAGTTCTTC.

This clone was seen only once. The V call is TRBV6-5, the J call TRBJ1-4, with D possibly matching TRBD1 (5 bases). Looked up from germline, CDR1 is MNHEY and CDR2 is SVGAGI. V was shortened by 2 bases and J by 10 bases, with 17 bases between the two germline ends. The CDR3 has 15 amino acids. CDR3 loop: CASSYGIRDQGKLFF. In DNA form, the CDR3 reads TGTGCCAGCAGTTACGGTATCAGGGATCAGGGAAAACTGTTTTTT.

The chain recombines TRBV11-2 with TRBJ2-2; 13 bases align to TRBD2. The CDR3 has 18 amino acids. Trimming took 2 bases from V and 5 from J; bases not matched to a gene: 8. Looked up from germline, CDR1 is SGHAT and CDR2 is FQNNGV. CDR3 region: CASSLRLAGGGKTGELFF. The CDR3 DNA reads TGTGCCAGCAGCTTACGACTAGCGGGAGGAGGTAAAACCGGGGAGCTGTTTTTT.

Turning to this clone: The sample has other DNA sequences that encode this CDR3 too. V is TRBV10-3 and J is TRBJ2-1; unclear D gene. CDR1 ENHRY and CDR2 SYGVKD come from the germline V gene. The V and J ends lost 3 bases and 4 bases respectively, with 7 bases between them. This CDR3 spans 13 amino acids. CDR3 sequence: CAISEGSYNEQFF. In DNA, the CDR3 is TGTGCCATCAGTGAAGGCAGTTACAATGAGCAGTTCTTC.

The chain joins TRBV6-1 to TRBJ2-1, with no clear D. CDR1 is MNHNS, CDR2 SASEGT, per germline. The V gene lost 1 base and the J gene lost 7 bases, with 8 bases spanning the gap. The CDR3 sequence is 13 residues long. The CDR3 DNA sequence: TGTGCCAGCAGTGAAGGGCCGAGGAATGAGCAGTTCTTC. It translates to CASSEGPRNEQFF.

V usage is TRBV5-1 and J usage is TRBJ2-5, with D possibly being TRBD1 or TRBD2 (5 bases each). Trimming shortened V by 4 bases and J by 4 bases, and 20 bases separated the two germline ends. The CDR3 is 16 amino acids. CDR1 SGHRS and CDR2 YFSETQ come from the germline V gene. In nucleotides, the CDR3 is TGCGCCAGCAGCCGATACTACGGGACGCCCAGAGAGACCCAGTACTTC. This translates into CASSRYYGTPRETQYF. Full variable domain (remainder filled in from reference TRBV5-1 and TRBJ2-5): KAGVTQTPRYLIKTRGQQVTLSCSPISGHRSVSWYQQTPGQGLQFLFEYFSETQRNKGNFPGRFSGRQFSNSRSEMNVSTLELGDSALYLCASSRYYGTPRETQYFGPGTRLLVL.